The TCR beta chain described here comes from a study of technical replicates of blood from a handful of donors. The protocol was immunoSEQ multiplex PCR, while the TCRdb copy is restricted to in-frame clones and leaves out a portion. In the table there are just under 60,000 clones, about nine tenths of which are singletons. The CDR3 extends over 12 amino acids. From germline, CDR1 is SGHRS and CDR2 YFSETQ. V dropped 0 bases and J dropped 7 bases, with 5 bases sitting between them. Sequences were obtained from PBMCs. The sequence was collected from a human donor in good health. Some clones in this sample may be carry-over from other donors' samples. This chain connects TRBV5-1 to TRBJ2-1; TRBD2 is a possible D gene (5 bases). CDR3: CASSLVANEQFF. The CDR3, as DNA: TGCGCCAGCAGCTTGGTAGCGAATGAGCAGTTCTTC. The whole variable domain, filled in from reference TRBV5-1 and TRBJ2-1, reads KAGVTQTPRYLIKTRGQQVTLSCSPISGHRSVSWYQQTPGQGLQFLFEYFSETQRNKGNFPGRFSGRQFSNSRSEMNVSTLELGDSALYLCASSLVANEQFFGPGTRLTVL.